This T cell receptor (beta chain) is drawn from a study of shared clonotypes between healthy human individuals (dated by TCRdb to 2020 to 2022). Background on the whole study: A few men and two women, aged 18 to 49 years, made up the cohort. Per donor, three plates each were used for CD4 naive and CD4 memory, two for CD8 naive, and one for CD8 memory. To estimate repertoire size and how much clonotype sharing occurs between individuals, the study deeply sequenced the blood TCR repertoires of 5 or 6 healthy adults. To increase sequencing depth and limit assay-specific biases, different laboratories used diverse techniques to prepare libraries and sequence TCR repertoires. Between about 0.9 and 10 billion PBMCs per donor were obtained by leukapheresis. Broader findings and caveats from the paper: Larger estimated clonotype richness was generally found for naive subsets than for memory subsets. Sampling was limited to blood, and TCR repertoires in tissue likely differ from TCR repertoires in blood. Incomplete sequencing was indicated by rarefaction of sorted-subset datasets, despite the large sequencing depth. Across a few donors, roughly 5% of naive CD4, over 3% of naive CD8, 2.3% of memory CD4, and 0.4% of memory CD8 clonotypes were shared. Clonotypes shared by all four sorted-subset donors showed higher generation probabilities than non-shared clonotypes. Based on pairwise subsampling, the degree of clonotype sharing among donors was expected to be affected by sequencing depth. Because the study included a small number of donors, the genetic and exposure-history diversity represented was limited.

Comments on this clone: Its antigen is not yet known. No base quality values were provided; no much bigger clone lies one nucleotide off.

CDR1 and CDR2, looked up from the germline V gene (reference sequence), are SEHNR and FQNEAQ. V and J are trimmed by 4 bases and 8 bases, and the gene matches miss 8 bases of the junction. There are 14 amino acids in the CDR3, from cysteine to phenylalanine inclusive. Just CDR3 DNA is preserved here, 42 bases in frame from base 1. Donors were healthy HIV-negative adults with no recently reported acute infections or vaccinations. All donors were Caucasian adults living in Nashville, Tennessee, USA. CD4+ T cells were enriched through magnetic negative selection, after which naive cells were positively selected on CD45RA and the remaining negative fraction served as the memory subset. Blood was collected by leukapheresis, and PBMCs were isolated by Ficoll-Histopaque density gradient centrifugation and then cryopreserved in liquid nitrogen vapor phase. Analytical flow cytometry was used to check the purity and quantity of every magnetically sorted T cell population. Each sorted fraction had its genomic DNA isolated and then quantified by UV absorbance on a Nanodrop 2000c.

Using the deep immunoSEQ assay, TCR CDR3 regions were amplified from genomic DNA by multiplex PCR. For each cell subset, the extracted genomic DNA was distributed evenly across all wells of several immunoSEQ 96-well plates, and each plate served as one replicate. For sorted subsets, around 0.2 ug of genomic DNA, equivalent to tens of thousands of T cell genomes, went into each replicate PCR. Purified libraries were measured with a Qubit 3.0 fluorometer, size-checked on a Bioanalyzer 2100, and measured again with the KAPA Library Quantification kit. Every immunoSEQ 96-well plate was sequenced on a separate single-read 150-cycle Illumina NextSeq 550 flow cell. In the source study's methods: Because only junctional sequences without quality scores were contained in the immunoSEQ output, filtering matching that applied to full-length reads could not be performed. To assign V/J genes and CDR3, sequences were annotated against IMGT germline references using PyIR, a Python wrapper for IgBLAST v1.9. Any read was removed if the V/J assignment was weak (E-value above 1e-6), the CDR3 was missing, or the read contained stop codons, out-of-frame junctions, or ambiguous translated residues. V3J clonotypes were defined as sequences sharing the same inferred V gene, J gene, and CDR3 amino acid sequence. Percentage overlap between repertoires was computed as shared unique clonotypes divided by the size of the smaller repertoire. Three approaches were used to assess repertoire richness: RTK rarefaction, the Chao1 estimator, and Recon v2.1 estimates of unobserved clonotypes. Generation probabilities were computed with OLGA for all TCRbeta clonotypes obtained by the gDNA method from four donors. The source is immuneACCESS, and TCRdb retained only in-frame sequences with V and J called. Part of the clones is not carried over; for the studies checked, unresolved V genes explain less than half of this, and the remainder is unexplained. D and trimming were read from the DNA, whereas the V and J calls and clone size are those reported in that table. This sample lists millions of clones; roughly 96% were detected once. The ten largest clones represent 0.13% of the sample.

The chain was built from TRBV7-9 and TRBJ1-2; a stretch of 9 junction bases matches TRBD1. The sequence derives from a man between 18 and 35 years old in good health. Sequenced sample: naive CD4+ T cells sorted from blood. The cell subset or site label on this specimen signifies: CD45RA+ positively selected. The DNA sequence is TGTGCCAGCAGCTCGGGACAGGGATTAGGCGGCTACACCTTC. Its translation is CASSSGQGLGGYTF.